The 25 T cell receptor beta chains given below trace back to one sample, sequenced in a study of control samples from healthy donors and cancer patients (dated by TCRdb to 2020 to 2021). Libraries were prepared through the immunoSEQ multiplex PCR assay. The table was pulled from immuneACCESS by TCRdb, which kept in-frame rearrangements only. Such tables lose some clones; where checked, under half of the loss comes from unresolved V genes, and the rest has no known cause. For this sample the table gives 85,000 to 110,000 clones, of which roughly 89% were detected only once. Approximately 19% of the sample lies in the top ten. Sequenced material: PBMCs. These receptors originate from a man aged 60 to 75 with lung cancer.

This sequence joins TRBV29-1 and TRBJ1-4; D call uncertain. With 4 bases removed from V and 2 bases from J, the gap between germline ends came to 11 bases. CDR1 and CDR2 from the germline V gene are SQVTM and ANQGSEA. The CDR3 is 14 amino acids. Here the CDR3 reads CSVAGMGTNEKLFF. In DNA form, the CDR3 reads TGCAGCGTTGCCGGCATGGGCACTAATGAAAAACTGTTTTTT.

This rearrangement joins TRBV6-5 to TRBJ1-1; no clear D. The CDR3 sequence is 13 residues long. Deletions cut 4 bases from V and 3 bases from J, with 9 bases between. Germline CDR1 reads MNHEY; CDR2 reads SVGAGI. The CDR3 is CASSSDLDTEAFF. The CDR3 region has the DNA TGTGCCAGCAGTTCGGACTTGGACACTGAAGCTTTCTTT.

The rearrangement uses TRBV6-6 and TRBJ2-7; TRBD1 is a possible D gene (5 bases). V lost 2 bases to trimming and J lost 2 bases, with 7 bases between them. Germline loops: CDR1 MNHNY, CDR2 SVGAGI (reference sequence). CDR3 length: 13 residues. The CDR3 DNA reads TGTGCCAGCAGTTACAAACAGGCCTACGAGCAGTACTTC. As protein: CASSYKQAYEQYF.

J is TRBJ1-1 and V is TRBV29-1; D is perhaps TRBD1 (5 bases). V gave up 3 bases and J gave up 0 bases, with 14 bases separating them. Germline CDR1 and CDR2: SQVTM and ANQGSEA. There are 15 residues in the CDR3. In DNA form, the CDR3 reads TGCAGCGTTGATGGTGGGTGGGGGATGAACACTGAAGCTTTCTTT. Translated, it gives CSVDGGWGMNTEAFF.

The count of this clone is one. The rearrangement links TRBV18 to TRBJ1-1, with 7 bases identical to TRBD1. In germline, CDR1 is KGHSH, CDR2 LQKENI. After removal of 3 bases from V and 1 base from J, the junction contained 2 bases not matched to a gene. The CDR3 loop spans 14 amino acids. The CDR3 sequence: CASSPGQSNTEAFF. The CDR3, as DNA: TGTGCCAGCTCACCGGGACAGTCGAACACTGAAGCTTTCTTT.

V is TRBV6-5 and J is TRBJ1-2, with a possible D match to TRBD1 (5 bases). Germline assignment: CDR1 MNHEY and CDR2 SVGAGI. CDR3 length: 15 residues. The germline V and J ends were trimmed by 6 bases and 4 bases, with 18 bases remaining between them. Here the CDR3 reads CASSLSTQGSYGYTF. In nucleotides, the CDR3 is TGTGCCAGCAGCCTCTCCACCCAGGGAAGCTATGGCTACACCTTC.

This clone was counted once. This chain links TRBV5-1 with TRBJ1-3; D not resolved. The CDR3 has 15 amino acids. Germline CDR1 is SGHRS and CDR2 is YFSETQ. V was shortened by 0 bases and J by 2 bases, with 9 bases between the two germline ends. The chain's CDR3 is CASSLGFKPGNTIYF. DNA for the CDR3: TGCGCCAGCAGCTTGGGATTCAAGCCTGGAAACACCATATATTTT.

The chain links TRBV6-5 to TRBJ1-5; perhaps TRBD1 as D (5 bases). The germline V gene has CDR1 MNHEY and CDR2 SVGAGI. Trimming left V 6 bases short and J 6 bases short, with 18 bases between. The CDR3 runs 15 residues. The CDR3 region is CASSLQRGGGQPQHF. In nucleotides, the CDR3 is TGTGCCAGCAGCCTCCAGAGGGGCGGAGGTCAGCCCCAGCATTTT.

The count of this clone is one. The CDR3 coding sequence is TGTGCCACCAACCTTGGACTAGTGCTGGCAGATACGCAGTATTTT. Its protein product is CATNLGLVLADTQYF. This chain uses TRBV10-3 with TRBJ2-3, with 7 bases aligning to TRBD2. Germline V CDR1 and CDR2: ENHRY, SYGVKD. Losses at the gene ends were 10 bases for V and 4 bases for J; bases not matched to a gene: 14. The CDR3 has 15 residues.

The rearrangement links TRBV18 to TRBJ1-1; 9 nucleotides agree with TRBD1. After removal of 3 bases from V and 1 base from J, the junction contained 3 bases not matched to a gene. The CDR3 runs 15 residues. CDR1 is KGHSH and CDR2 is LQKENI in the germline V gene. This chain's CDR3 is CASSPRTGENTEAFF. Written as DNA, the CDR3 is TGTGCCAGCTCACCCCGGACAGGGGAGAACACTGAAGCTTTCTTT. Drawing the rest from reference TRBV18 and TRBJ1-1, the complete variable domain is NAGVMQNPRHLVRRRGQEARLRCSPMKGHSHVYWYRQLPEEGLKFMVYLQKENIIDESGMPKERFSAEFPKEGPSILRIQQVVRGDSAAYFCASSPRTGENTEAFFGQGTRLTVV.

The chain recombines TRBV7-3 with TRBJ1-1, with D tentatively TRBD1 (5 bases). Germline assignment: CDR1 SGHTA and CDR2 FQGTGA. This CDR3 has 15 residues. Between the trimmed V and J ends, which lost 5 bases and 1 base, there was a span of 14 bases. DNA of the CDR3: TGTGCCAGCAGCCCCGCCCCGGGGCGGAACACTGAAGCTTTCTTT. Its translation is CASSPAPGRNTEAFF.

This chain connects TRBV11-1 to TRBJ1-1; tentative D call: TRBD1 (5 bases). There are 14 residues in the CDR3. Trimming took off 0 bases at V and 5 bases at J, with 10 bases between the two ends. Germline lookup yields CDR1 SGHAT and CDR2 FQDESV (reference sequence). The CDR3 sequence: CASSLARSGTEAFF. CDR3 in DNA: TGTGCCAGCAGCTTAGCGAGATCAGGGACTGAAGCTTTCTTT.

The V call is TRBV10-1, the J call TRBJ2-7; no reliable D call. The CDR3 consists of 14 residues. Germline V gene sequence: CDR1 WNHNN, CDR2 SYGVQD (reference sequence). With 0 bases removed from V and 4 bases from J, the gap between germline ends came to 10 bases. The chain's CDR3 is CASSESWAQYEQYF. CDR3 coding DNA: TGCGCCAGCAGTGAGTCTTGGGCCCAATACGAGCAGTACTTC.

This chain connects TRBV19 to TRBJ2-1, with D possibly being TRBD1 (6 bases). Trimming took 4 bases from V and 2 from J, leaving 12 bases between them. Germline assignment: CDR1 LNHDA and CDR2 SQIVND (reference sequence). The CDR3 consists of 15 residues. CDR3 sequence (DNA): TGTGCCAGTAGTACCCCGGGGACACCCTACAATGAGCAGTTCTTC. This sequence encodes CASSTPGTPYNEQFF.

The V gene is TRBV5-4, the J gene TRBJ2-1, with TRBD2 identical over 10 bases. The CDR3 loop spans 17 amino acids. Germline V lookup: CDR1 SGHNT, CDR2 YYREEE (reference sequence). Trimming at V came to 3 bases and at J to 6 bases, leaving 12 bases not matched to a gene. The CDR3 sequence: CASSSGALAGSRNEQFF. The CDR3, as DNA: TGTGCCAGCAGCTCCGGGGCACTAGCGGGGTCTCGCAATGAGCAGTTCTTC. Using reference TRBV5-4 and TRBJ2-1 for the parts outside the CDR3, the full variable domain is ETGVTQSPTHLIKTRGQQVTLRCSSQSGHNTVSWYQQALGQGPQFIFQYYREEENGRGNFPPRFSGLQFPNYSSELNVNALELDDSALYLCASSSGALAGSRNEQFFGPGTRLTVL.

The rearrangement joins TRBV28 to TRBJ2-1; 14 bases align to TRBD2. The CDR3 has 17 amino acids. V lost 6 bases, J lost 0 bases, and 4 bases stayed unmatched. Germline CDR1 is MDHEN and CDR2 is SYDVKM. The chain's CDR3 is CASRKGTSGGSYNEQFF. The CDR3 bases are TGTGCCAGCAGAAAAGGGACTAGCGGGGGCTCCTACAATGAGCAGTTCTTC.

J is TRBJ1-4 and V is TRBV6-5; possibly TRBD1 for D (5 bases). Germline CDR1 and CDR2: MNHEY and SVGAGI. The V end lost 4 bases, the J end lost 0 bases, and 12 bases lay between the germline ends. This CDR3 is 16 amino acids long. CDR3: CASSFRQKPTNEKLFF. In DNA form, the CDR3 reads TGTGCCAGCAGTTTTCGACAGAAGCCAACTAATGAAAAACTGTTTTTT.

This clone was detected a few times. CDR3 sequence (DNA): TGTGCCAGCAGCTTGCAGGGAGTGACCACTGAAGCTTTCTTT. Protein sequence: CASSLQGVTTEAFF. J is TRBJ1-1 and V is TRBV7-2; perhaps TRBD1 as D (5 bases). Germline V gene sequence: CDR1 SGHTA, CDR2 FQGNSA. The CDR3 totals 14 residues. Trimming stripped 3 bases from V and 4 bases from J, with 12 bases between.

V usage is TRBV12-3 or TRBV12-4 and J usage is TRBJ1-1, with D perhaps TRBD1 (6 bases). The CDR3 runs to 13 residues. The ends were cut back, 4 bases at V and 7 bases at J, with 13 bases in the middle. The CDR3 sequence: CASSYAGHLEAFF. The CDR3 DNA is TGTGCCAGCAGTTACGCGGGACACCTTGAAGCTTTCTTT.

J is TRBJ1-2 and V is TRBV12-3 or TRBV12-4, with D perhaps TRBD1 (6 bases). V lost 3 bases to trimming and J lost 2 bases, with 7 bases between them. The CDR3 covers 13 residues. CDR3 region: CASSFGQNYGYTF. CDR3 nucleotides: TGTGCCAGCAGTTTTGGACAGAACTATGGCTACACCTTC.

This chain links TRBV5-4 with TRBJ1-1, with a possible D match to TRBD1 (5 bases). This CDR3 region has 13 residues. V lost 3 bases and J lost 7, with 13 bases in between. Germline V CDR1 and CDR2: SGHNT, YYREEE (reference sequence). CDR3 DNA: TGTGCCAGCAGCTCCGAGGGACGGTTTGAAGCTTTCTTT. Its protein product is CASSSEGRFEAFF.

The chain is built from TRBV6-4 and TRBJ1-1; 8 bases fit TRBD1. V lost 6 bases to trimming and J lost 1 base; unmatched junction nucleotides: 10. The CDR3 runs to 16 residues. Per the germline V gene, CDR1 is MRHNA and CDR2 is SNTAGT. The CDR3 here is CASSRHPGQGNTEAFF. The CDR3 DNA sequence: TGTGCCAGCAGCCGACATCCCGGACAGGGGAACACTGAAGCTTTCTTT.

The chain is built from TRBV4-1 and TRBJ1-5, with D maybe TRBD1 (5 bases). This CDR3 spans 16 amino acids. Germline V gives CDR1 MGHRA, CDR2 YSYEKL. V was clipped by 1 base and J by 4 bases, with 14 bases between them. The CDR3, as DNA: TGCGCCAGCAGCCAAGTTGGCCAGGGCGTGAATCAGCCCCAGCATTTT. It encodes CASSQVGQGVNQPQHF.

The chain combines TRBV5-1 with TRBJ1-1, with D unclear. CDR1 is SGHRS, CDR2 YFSETQ, per germline. The length of the CDR3 is 15 residues. Trimming took 0 bases from V and 6 from J, leaving 15 bases between them. The CDR3 DNA reads TGCGCCAGCAGCTTGGTGGTCTCAGGCGACGCTGAAGCTTTCTTT. Residues: CASSLVVSGDAEAFF.

This clone came up a few times. V usage is TRBV10-2 and J usage is TRBJ1-3; 9 bases agree with TRBD1. V lost 8 bases and J lost 0; bases outside the gene matches: 2. Germline-derived CDR1 and CDR2 are WSHSY and SAAADI. This CDR3 comprises 14 residues. CDR3 sequence: CASGTGSSGNTIYF. CDR3 nucleotide sequence: TGCGCCAGCGGGACAGGGAGCTCTGGAAACACCATATATTTT.